The clone carrying this T cell receptor beta chain came up a few times. Its antigen is still unknown. These data come from a study of T cells in Graves' hyperthyroidism and ophthalmopathy. Findings and caveats of the study: A median roughly six months before onset, the model predicted ophthalmopathy.

The CDR3 runs to 15 residues. Germline trimming cut 4 bases from V and 4 bases from J; bases unmatched to any gene: 7. Germline V gene sequence: CDR1 SGDLS, CDR2 YYNGEE. The CDR3 regions of TCR beta were amplified from RNA transcripts. First-round RT-PCR of the TCR CDR3 relied on the HTBI primer set. Each CDR3 protein is one row after TCRdb ran MiXCR on the multiplex PCR reads. Among 750,000 to 900,000 distinct CDR3 sequences, about two fifths were seen once, and the ten largest hold around 10%. This rearrangement joins TRBV9 to TRBJ2-7, with 11 bases fitting TRBD2. What was sequenced was blood. This TCR was sampled from a man younger than 30 with Graves' hyperthyroidism. The CDR3, as DNA: TGTGCCAGCAGCTGGGGGGGGACTAGCGGATACGAGCAGTACTTC. Translated, it gives CASSWGGTSGYEQYF.